These 7 T cell receptor beta chains were sequenced from one sample in a study of blood T cell repertoires in COVID-19. The repertoire was sequenced with immunoSEQ multiplex PCR; TCRdb's copy has only in-frame clones and lacks some. The sample has about 280,000 clones, 88% seen once. Material: PBMCs or T cells enriched from blood (not recorded which). These receptors were obtained from a woman in her fifties or sixties in a cohort exposed to, infected with or recovered from COVID-19 (not recorded which).

This clone occurred once. This chain joins TRBV7-3 and TRBJ1-5; D possibly corresponds to TRBD1 (6 bases). Trimming shortened V by 5 bases and J by 0 bases, and 20 bases separated the two germline ends. Germline lookup yields CDR1 SGHTA and CDR2 FQGTGA. The CDR3 sequence is 18 residues long. CDR3 nucleotides: TGTGCCAGCAGCCTCGTGGGCAGGGGACACAGTAGCAATCAGCCCCAGCATTTT. Translated: CASSLVGRGHSSNQPQHF.

The chain joins TRBV5-1 to TRBJ1-3; 7 positions agree with TRBD1. CDR3 size: 16 residues. Germline loops: CDR1 SGHRS, CDR2 YFSETQ. Trimming at V came to 4 bases and at J to 0 bases, leaving 7 bases not matched to a gene. The CDR3 is CASSPDRLTSGNTIYF. The DNA of the CDR3 is TGCGCCAGCAGCCCGGACAGGCTTACCTCTGGAAACACCATATATTTT.

This clone was counted a few times. The V call is TRBV5-1, the J call TRBJ2-3; 9 nucleotides align to TRBD2. The CDR3 spans 18 residues. Germline values: CDR1 SGHRS, CDR2 YFSETQ. Trimming took 4 bases from V and 0 from J; bases not matched to a gene: 12. The CDR3 DNA follows: TGCGCCAGCAGCCTATGGACTAGCGTAGATCGTAGCACAGATACGCAGTATTTT. Its translation: CASSLWTSVDRSTDTQYF.

This chain uses TRBV9 with TRBJ2-3; 12 nucleotides match TRBD2. V lost 4 bases to trimming and J lost 0 bases; unmatched junction nucleotides: 3. The CDR3 runs to 16 residues. Germline-derived CDR1 and CDR2 are SGDLS and YYNGEE. The CDR3 region is CASSSGLAGSTDTQYF. CDR3 nucleotides: TGTGCCAGCAGCTCGGGACTAGCGGGTAGCACAGATACGCAGTATTTT.

V and J are TRBV11-2 and TRBJ2-7; TRBD1 is a possible D gene (6 bases). The CDR3 totals 14 residues. Germline V gene lookup returns CDR1 SGHAT and CDR2 FQNNGV. Trimming took 3 bases from V and 3 from J, leaving 12 bases between them. CDR3 DNA sequence: TGTGCCAGCAGCTTTGACAGGCTAATCTACGAGCAGTACTTC. It specifies CASSFDRLIYEQYF. The whole variable domain, filled in from reference TRBV11-2 and TRBJ2-7, reads EAGVAQSPRYKIIEKRQSVAFWCNPISGHATLYWYQQILGQGPKLLIQFQNNGVVDDSQLPKDRFSAERLKGVDSTLKIQPAKLEDSAVYLCASSFDRLIYEQYFGPGTRLTVT.

This chain joins TRBV4-1 and TRBJ2-3; TRBD2 aligns across 11 bases. After removal of 0 bases from V and 2 bases from J, the junction contained 1 base not matched to a gene. Germline V gives CDR1 MGHRA, CDR2 YSYEKL. This CDR3 contains 16 residues. CDR3 sequence: CASSQDSGRATDTQYF. The CDR3 nucleotides are TGCGCCAGCAGCCAAGATAGCGGGAGGGCCACAGATACGCAGTATTTT.

The chain couples TRBV7-2 to TRBJ2-2; 7 bases match TRBD1. V lost 2 bases and J lost 4; bases outside the gene matches: 4. The germline V gene encodes CDR1 SGHTA and CDR2 FQGNSA. The CDR3 spans 15 residues. The CDR3 reads CASSLRAGGTGELFF. CDR3 nucleotides: TGTGCCAGCAGCTTAAGGGCAGGGGGCACCGGGGAGCTGTTTTTT.